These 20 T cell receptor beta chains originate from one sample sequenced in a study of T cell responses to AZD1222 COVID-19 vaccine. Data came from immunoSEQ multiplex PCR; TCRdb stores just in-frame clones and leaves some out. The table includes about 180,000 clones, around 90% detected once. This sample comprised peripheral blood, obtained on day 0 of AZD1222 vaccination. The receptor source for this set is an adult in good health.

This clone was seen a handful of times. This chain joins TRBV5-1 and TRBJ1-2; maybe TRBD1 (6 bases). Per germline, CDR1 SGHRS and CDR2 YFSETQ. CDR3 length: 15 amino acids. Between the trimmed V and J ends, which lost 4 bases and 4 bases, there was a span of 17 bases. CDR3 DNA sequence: TGCGCCAGCAGCCCGGAGCAGGGGATCTCCTATGGCTACACCTTC. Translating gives CASSPEQGISYGYTF.

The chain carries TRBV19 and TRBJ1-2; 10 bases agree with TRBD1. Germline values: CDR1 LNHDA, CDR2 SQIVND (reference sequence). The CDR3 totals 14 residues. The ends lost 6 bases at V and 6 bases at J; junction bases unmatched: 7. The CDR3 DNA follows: TGTGCCAGTAGGAGAGACAGGGGGCTCGATGGCTACACCTTC. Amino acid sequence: CASRRDRGLDGYTF.

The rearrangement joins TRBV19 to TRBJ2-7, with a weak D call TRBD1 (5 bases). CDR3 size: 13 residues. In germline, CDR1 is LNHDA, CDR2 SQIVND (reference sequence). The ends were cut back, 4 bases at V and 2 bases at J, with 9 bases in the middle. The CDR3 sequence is CASSNQGAYEQYF. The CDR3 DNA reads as TGTGCCAGTAGTAACCAGGGTGCCTACGAGCAGTACTTC.

The CDR3 loop is CASGISKSKSDRQNTGELFF. The CDR3 DNA sequence: TGTGCTAGTGGCATTTCCAAATCCAAATCCGACAGACAGAACACCGGGGAGCTGTTTTTT. The J gene is TRBJ2-2, the V gene TRBV12-5, with a possible D match to TRBD1 (5 bases). This CDR3 is 20 amino acids long. The germline gives CDR1 LGHNT, CDR2 FRNRAP. Trimming removed 6 bases from V and 1 base from J, with 27 bases in between.

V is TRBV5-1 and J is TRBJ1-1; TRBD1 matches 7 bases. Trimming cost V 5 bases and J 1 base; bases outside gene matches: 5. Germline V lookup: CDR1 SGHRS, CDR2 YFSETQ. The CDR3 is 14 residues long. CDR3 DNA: TGCGCCAGCAGACTATCAGGGGGGAACACTGAAGCTTTCTTT. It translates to CASRLSGGNTEAFF.

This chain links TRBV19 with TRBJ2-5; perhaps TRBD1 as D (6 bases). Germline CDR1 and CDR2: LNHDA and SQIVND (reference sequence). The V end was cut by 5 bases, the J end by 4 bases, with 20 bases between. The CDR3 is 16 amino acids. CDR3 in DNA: TGTGCCAGTAGTGAACCCCGTTTGGGGGCTCCAGAGACCCAGTACTTC. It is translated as CASSEPRLGAPETQYF.

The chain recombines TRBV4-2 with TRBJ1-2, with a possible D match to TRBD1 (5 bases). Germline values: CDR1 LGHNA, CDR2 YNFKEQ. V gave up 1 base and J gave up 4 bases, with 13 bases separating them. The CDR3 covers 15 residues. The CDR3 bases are TGTGCCAGCAGCCAAGTCGGGGGACTACCCTATGGCTACACCTTC. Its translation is CASSQVGGLPYGYTF.

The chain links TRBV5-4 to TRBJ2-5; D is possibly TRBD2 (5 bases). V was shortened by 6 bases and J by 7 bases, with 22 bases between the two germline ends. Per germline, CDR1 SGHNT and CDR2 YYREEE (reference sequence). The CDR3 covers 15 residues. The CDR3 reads CASTPLGAAWGTQYF. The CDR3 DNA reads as TGTGCCAGCACCCCCCTTGGAGCGGCCTGGGGGACCCAGTACTTC.

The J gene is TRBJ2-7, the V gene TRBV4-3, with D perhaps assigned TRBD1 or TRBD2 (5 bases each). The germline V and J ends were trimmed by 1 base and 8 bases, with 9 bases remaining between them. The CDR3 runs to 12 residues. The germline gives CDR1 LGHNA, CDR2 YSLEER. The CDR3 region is CASSQVGEQQYF. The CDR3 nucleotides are TGCGCCAGCAGCCAAGTGGGGGAGCAGCAGTACTTC.

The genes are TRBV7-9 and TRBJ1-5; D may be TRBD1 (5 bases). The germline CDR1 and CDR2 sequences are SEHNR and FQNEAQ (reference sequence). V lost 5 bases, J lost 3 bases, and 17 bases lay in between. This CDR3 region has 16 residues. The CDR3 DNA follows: TGTGCCAGCAGCAGTAGCCGGGGACCCCCCAATCAGCCCCAGCATTTT. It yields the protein CASSSSRGPPNQPQHF. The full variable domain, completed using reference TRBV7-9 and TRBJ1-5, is DTGVSQNPRHKITKRGQNVTFRCDPISEHNRLYWYRQTLGQGPEFLTYFQNEAQLEKSRLLSDRFSAERPKGSFSTLEIQRTEQGDSAMYLCASSSSRGPPNQPQHFGDGTRLSIL.

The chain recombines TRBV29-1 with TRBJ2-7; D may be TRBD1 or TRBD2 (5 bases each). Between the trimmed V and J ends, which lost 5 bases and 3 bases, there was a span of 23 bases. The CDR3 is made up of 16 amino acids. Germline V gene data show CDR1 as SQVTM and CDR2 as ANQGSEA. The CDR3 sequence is CSVYRGAYEGIYEQYF. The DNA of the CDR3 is TGCAGCGTTTACAGAGGGGCGTATGAGGGGATCTACGAGCAGTACTTC.

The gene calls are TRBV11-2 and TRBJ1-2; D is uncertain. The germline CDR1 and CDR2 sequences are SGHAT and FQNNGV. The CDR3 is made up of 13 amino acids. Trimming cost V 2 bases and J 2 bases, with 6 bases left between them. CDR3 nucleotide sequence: TGTGCCAGCAGCTTATCGGGGAACTATGGCTACACCTTC. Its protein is CASSLSGNYGYTF.

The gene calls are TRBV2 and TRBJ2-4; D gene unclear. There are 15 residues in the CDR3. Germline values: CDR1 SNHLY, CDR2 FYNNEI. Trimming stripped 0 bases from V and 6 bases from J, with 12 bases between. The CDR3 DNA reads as TGTGCCAGCAGTGAAGCAGGCAGGTCACTAAACATTCAGTACTTC. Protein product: CASSEAGRSLNIQYF. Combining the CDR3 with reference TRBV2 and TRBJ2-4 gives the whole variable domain EPEVTQTPSHQVTQMGQEVILRCVPISNHLYFYWYRQILGQKVEFLVSFYNNEISEKSEIFDDQFSVERPDGSNFTLKIRSTKLEDSAMYFCASSEAGRSLNIQYFGAGTRLSVL.

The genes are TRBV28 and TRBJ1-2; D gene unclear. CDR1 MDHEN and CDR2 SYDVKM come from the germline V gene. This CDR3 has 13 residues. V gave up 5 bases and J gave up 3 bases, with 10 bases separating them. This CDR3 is CASSRDADYGYTF. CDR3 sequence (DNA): TGTGCCAGCAGTCGAGACGCTGACTATGGCTACACCTTC.

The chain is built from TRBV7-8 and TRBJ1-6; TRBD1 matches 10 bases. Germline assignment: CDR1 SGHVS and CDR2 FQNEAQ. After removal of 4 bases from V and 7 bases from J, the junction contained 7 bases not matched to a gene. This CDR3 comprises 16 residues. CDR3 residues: CASSSRTGGRNSPLHF. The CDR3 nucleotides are TGTGCCAGCAGCTCCCGGACAGGGGGTAGGAATTCACCCCTCCACTTT.

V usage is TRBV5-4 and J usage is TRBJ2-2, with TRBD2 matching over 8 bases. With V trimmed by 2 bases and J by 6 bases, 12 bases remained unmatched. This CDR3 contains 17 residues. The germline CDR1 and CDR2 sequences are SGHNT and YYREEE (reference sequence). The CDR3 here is CASSFGVAGPPAGELFF. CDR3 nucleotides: TGTGCCAGCAGCTTTGGGGTAGCGGGGCCCCCAGCCGGGGAGCTGTTTTTT.

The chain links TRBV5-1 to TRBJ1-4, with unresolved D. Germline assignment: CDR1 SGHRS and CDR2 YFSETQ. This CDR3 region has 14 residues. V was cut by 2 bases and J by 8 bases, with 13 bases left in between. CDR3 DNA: TGCGCCAGCAGCTTATCCGGGGTAGGGGAAAAACTGTTTTTT. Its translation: CASSLSGVGEKLFF. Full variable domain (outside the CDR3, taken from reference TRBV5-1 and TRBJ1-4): KAGVTQTPRYLIKTRGQQVTLSCSPISGHRSVSWYQQTPGQGLQFLFEYFSETQRNKGNFPGRFSGRQFSNSRSEMNVSTLELGDSALYLCASSLSGVGEKLFFGSGTQLSVL.

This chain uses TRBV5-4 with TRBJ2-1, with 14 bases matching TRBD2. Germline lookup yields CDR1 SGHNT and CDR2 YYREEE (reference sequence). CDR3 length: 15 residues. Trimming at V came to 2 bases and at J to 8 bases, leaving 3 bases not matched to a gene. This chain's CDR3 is CASSFGLAGGDEQFF. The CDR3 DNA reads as TGTGCCAGCAGCTTCGGACTAGCGGGGGGCGATGAGCAGTTCTTC.

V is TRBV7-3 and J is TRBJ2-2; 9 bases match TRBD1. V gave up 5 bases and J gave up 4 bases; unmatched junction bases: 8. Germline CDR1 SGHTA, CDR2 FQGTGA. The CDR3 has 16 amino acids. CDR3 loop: CASSQLTGGGTGELFF. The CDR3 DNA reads TGTGCCAGCAGCCAACTGACAGGGGGAGGCACCGGGGAGCTGTTTTTT.

The CDR3 bases are TGTGCCACCAGCAGGGACGGGAGCTCCTACGAGCAGTACTTC. Translation: CATSRDGSSYEQYF. The J gene is TRBJ2-7, the V gene TRBV15; D is possibly TRBD2 (6 bases). Trimming left V 3 bases short and J 0 bases short, with 9 bases between. The CDR3 is made up of 14 amino acids. Germline V CDR1 and CDR2: LNHNV, YYDKDF (reference sequence). The full variable domain, completed using reference TRBV15 and TRBJ2-7, is DAMVIQNPRYQVTQFGKPVTLSCSQTLNHNVMYWYQQKSSQAPKLLFHYYDKDFNNEADTPDNFQSRRPNTSFCFLDIRSPGLGDTAMYLCATSRDGSSYEQYFGPGTRLTVT.